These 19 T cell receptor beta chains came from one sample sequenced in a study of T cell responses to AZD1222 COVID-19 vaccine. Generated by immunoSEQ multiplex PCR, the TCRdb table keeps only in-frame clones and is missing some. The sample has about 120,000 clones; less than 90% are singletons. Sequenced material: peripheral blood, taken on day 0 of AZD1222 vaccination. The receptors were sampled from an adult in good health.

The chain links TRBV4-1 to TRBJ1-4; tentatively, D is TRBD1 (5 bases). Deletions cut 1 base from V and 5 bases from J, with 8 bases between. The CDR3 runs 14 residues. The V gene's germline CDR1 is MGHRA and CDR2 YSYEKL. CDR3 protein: CASSQVTANEKLFF. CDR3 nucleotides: TGCGCCAGCAGCCAAGTGACAGCCAATGAAAAACTGTTTTTT.

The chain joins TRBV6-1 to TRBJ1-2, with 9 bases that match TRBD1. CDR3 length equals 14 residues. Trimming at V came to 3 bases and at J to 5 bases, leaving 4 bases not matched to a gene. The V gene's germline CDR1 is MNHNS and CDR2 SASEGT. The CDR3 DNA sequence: TGTGCCAGCAGTGAGTCCGGGACAGGGTATGGCTACACCTTC. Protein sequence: CASSESGTGYGYTF.

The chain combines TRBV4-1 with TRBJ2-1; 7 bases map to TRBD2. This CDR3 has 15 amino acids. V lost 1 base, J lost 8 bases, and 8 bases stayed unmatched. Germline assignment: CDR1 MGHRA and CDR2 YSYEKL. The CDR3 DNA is TGCGCCAGCAGCCAAGCCCACCTAGGGAGGGATGAGCAGTTCTTC. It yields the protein CASSQAHLGRDEQFF.

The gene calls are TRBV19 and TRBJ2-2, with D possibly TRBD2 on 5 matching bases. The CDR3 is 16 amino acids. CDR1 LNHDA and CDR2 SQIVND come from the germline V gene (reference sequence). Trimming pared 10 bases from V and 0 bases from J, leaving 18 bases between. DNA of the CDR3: TGTGCCACCCTCGTAGGAGGTCGCACGAACACCGGGGAGCTGTTTTTT. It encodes CATLVGGRTNTGELFF.

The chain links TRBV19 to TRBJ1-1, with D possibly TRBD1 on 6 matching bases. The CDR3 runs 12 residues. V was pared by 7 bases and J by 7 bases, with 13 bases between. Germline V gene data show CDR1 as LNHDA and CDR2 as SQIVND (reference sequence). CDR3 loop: CASTVEGVEAFF. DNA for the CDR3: TGTGCCAGTACTGTTGAGGGGGTTGAAGCTTTCTTT.

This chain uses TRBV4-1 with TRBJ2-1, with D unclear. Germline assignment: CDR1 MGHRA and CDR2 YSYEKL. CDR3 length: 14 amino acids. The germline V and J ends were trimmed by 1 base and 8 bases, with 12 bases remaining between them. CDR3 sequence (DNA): TGCGCCAGCAGCCAAGTTCTATTCATCGATGAGCAGTTCTTC. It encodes CASSQVLFIDEQFF.

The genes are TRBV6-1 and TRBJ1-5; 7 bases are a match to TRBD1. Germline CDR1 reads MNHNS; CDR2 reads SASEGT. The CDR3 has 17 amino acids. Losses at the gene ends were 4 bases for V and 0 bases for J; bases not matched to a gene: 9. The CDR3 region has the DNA TGTGCCAGCAGTGCACTCGTCGGGGACAGTAGCAATCAGCCCCAGCATTTT. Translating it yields CASSALVGDSSNQPQHF.

This chain's CDR3 is CASSLEGNEAFF. The CDR3 DNA reads as TGTGCCAGCAGCTTAGAGGGGAATGAAGCTTTCTTT. The chain uses TRBV7-9 and TRBJ1-1; D may be TRBD1 (5 bases). V was cut by 1 base and J by 7 bases, with 7 bases left in between. This CDR3 is built from 12 residues. Germline CDR1 reads SEHNR; CDR2 reads FQNEAQ (reference sequence).

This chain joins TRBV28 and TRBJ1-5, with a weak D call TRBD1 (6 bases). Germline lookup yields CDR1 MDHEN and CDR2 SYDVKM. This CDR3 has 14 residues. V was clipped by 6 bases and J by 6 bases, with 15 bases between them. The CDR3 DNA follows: TGTGCCAGCAGCCCTACAGGGAGCGGTCAGCCCCAGCATTTT. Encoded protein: CASSPTGSGQPQHF.

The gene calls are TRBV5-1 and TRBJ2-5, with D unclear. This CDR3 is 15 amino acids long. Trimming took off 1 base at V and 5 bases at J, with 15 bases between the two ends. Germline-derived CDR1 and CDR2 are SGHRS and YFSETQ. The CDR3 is CASSLWGSNSETQYF. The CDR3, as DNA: TGCGCCAGCAGCTTGTGGGGTAGTAACTCTGAGACCCAGTACTTC.

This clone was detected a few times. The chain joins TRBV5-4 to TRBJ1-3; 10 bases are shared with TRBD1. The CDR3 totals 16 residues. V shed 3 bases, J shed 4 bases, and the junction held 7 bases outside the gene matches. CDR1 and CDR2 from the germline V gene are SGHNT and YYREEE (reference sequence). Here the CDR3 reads CASSSDRGLGGNTIYF. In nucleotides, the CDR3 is TGTGCCAGCAGCTCTGACAGGGGGCTGGGAGGAAACACCATATATTTT.

The CDR3 bases are TGTGCCAGCAGCTTGGAAGACAGGGGTACTGAAGCTTTCTTT. Amino acid sequence: CASSLEDRGTEAFF. The J gene is TRBJ1-1, the V gene TRBV5-4, with 8 bases that match TRBD1. Germline CDR1 and CDR2: SGHNT and YYREEE (reference sequence). This CDR3 spans 14 amino acids. The J segment lost 5 bases and the V segment lost 0 bases, leaving 3 bases of the junction unmatched.

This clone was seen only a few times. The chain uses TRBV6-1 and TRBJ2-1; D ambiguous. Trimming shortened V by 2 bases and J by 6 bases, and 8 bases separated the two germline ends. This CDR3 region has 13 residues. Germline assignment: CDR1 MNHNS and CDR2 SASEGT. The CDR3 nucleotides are TGTGCCAGCAGTGAATCAGAATCCAATGAGCAGTTCTTC. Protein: CASSESESNEQFF.

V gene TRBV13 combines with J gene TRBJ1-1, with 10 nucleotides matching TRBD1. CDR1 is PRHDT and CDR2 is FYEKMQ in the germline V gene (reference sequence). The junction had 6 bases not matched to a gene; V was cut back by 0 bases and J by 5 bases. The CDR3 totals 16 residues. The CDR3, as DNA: TGTGCCAGCAGCTTAGGGACAGGGGGCTCGGGTACTGAAGCTTTCTTT. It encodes CASSLGTGGSGTEAFF.

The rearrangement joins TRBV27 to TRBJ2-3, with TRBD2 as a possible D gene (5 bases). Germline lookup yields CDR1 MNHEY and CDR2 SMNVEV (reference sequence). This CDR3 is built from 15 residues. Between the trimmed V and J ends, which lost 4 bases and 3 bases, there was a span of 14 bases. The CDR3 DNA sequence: TGTGCCAGCAGTTCTAGCACGCTAAGGACAGATACGCAGTATTTT. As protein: CASSSSTLRTDTQYF.

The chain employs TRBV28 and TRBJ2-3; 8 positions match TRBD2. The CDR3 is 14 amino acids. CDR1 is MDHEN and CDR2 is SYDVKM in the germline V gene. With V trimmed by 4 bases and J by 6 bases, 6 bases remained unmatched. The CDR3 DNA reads TGTGCCAGCAGTTCCCCGTCTAGCGGGGATACGCAGTATTTT. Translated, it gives CASSSPSSGDTQYF.

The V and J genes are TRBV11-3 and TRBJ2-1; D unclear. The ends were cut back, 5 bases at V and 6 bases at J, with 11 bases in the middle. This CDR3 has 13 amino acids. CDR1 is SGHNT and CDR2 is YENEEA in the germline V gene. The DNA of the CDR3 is TGTGCCAGCAGCGAAGAAGTCGGCAATGAGCAGTTCTTC. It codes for CASSEEVGNEQFF.

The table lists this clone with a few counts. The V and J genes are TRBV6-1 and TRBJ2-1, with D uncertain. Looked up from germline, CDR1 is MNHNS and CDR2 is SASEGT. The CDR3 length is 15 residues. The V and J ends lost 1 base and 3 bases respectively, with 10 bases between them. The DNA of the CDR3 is TGTGCCAGCAGTGAAGACCGGGCTGTCTACAATGAGCAGTTCTTC. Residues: CASSEDRAVYNEQFF.

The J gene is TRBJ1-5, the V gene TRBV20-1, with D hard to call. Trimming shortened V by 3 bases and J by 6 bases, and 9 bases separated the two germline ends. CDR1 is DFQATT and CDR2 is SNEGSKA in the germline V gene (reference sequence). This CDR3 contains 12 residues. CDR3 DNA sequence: TGCAGTGCTAGTCGAGGTGGTCAGCCCCAGCATTTT. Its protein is CSASRGGQPQHF.